This T cell receptor beta chain was captured by sequencing in a study of identical twins. Trimming took off 4 bases at V and 3 bases at J, with 10 bases between the two ends. Germline values: CDR1 SQVTM, CDR2 ANQGSEA. CDR3 size: 12 residues. This clonotype was recorded many times. TCRdb used MiXCR to reprocess the 5' RACE reads, holding one entry per CDR3 protein. The sample carries some 560,000 distinct CDR3 sequences, over 8.5% recorded once. These same records also appear under a second study, on yellow fever vaccine responses in identical twins.

The sequence was collected from a young woman in good health. The sequencing sample was made of PBMCs. This chain connects TRBV29-1 to TRBJ2-7; D ambiguous. The CDR3 spells CSVGTIFYEQYF. In DNA form, the CDR3 reads TGCAGCGTTGGGACCATTTTCTACGAGCAGTACTTC.